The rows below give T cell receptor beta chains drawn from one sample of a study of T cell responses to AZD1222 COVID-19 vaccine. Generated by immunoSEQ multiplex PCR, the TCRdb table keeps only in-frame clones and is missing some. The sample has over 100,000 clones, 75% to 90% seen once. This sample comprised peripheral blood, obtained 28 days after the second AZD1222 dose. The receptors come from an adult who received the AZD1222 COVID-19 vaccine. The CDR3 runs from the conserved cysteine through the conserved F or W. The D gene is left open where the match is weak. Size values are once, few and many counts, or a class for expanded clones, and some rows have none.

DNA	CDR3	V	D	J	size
TGTGCCAGCACCTCCGGACAGGGACAAGTGTGGTACTTC	CASTSGQGQVWYF	TRBV28	TRBD1	TRBJ2-7	NA
TGTGCCACCAGTGATTTAGCGGGGGGGCACCAAGAGACCCAGTACTTC	CATSDLAGGHQETQYF	TRBV24-1	TRBD2	TRBJ2-5	NA
TGCGCCAGCAGCTTGTTTCCAGGGGAAGCAGATACGCAGTATTTT	CASSLFPGEADTQYF	TRBV5-1	NA	TRBJ2-3	NA
TGCGCCAGCAGCCAAAAGGGCACAGATACGCAGTATTTT	CASSQKGTDTQYF	TRBV4-3	NA	TRBJ2-3	NA
TGTGCCAGCAGCCCCGCGGTGGGGACAGCTACCTACGAGCAGTACTTC	CASSPAVGTATYEQYF	TRBV9	TRBD1	TRBJ2-7	NA
TGTGCCAGTAGTATAGTTTCAGGGTTTGGGGCCAACGTCCTGACTTTC	CASSIVSGFGANVLTF	TRBV19	NA	TRBJ2-6	NA
TGCGCCAGCAGCCAAGATCCAGGGGGGGAAGGTTCACCCCTCCACTTT	CASSQDPGGEGSPLHF	TRBV4-3	TRBD1	TRBJ1-6	NA
TGTGCCAGCAGCTCCGGAGTTCACTATGGCTACACCTTC	CASSSGVHYGYTF	TRBV7-9	NA	TRBJ1-2	NA
TGTGCCAGCAGTACGGGACACCAAGAGACCCAGTACTTC	CASSTGHQETQYF	TRBV6-5	NA	TRBJ2-5	NA
TGTGCCAGCAGCTCCCCCACCACCTACAATTCACCCCTCCACTTT	CASSSPTTYNSPLHF	TRBV11-2	NA	TRBJ1-6	NA
TGTGCCAGCAGTAGCGGCAGGGGGCGTGAAAAACTGTTTTTT	CASSSGRGREKLFF	TRBV6-5	TRBD1	TRBJ1-4	NA
TGTGCCAGCAGCTTAGGACGTAGCGGGACGGGGTTCTACAATGAGCAGTTCTTC	CASSLGRSGTGFYNEQFF	TRBV7-2	TRBD2	TRBJ2-1	NA
TGTGCCAGCAGCCCCGTTCGCCGCCCCGTCTATGGCTACACCTTC	CASSPVRRPVYGYTF	TRBV7-2	NA	TRBJ1-2	NA
TGTGCCAGCAGCCTAGCAGGTCTTCGGGAAAAACTGTTTTTT	CASSLAGLREKLFF	TRBV7-2	NA	TRBJ1-4	NA
TGTGCCAGCAGCGTAGGTTATAGCAATCAGCCCCAGCATTTT	CASSVGYSNQPQHF	TRBV9	NA	TRBJ1-5	NA
TGTGCCAGCAGTCCAACAGCTAACTATGGCTACACCTTC	CASSPTANYGYTF	TRBV6-2/TRBV6-3	NA	TRBJ1-2	few
TGTGCCAGCAGCCGAGGACAGGGGGACACCGGGGAGCTGTTTTTT	CASSRGQGDTGELFF	TRBV11-2	TRBD1	TRBJ2-2	NA
TGTGCCAGCAGTTACTCTTCCGGTGACAATGAGCAGTTCTTC	CASSYSSGDNEQFF	TRBV6-5	NA	TRBJ2-1	once
TGTGCCAGCAGCGTAGGTGGCAGCTCCTACGAGCAGTACTTC	CASSVGGSSYEQYF	TRBV9	NA	TRBJ2-7	NA
TGTGCCAGTAACCAGATTGGTGGGGCCAACGTCCTGACTTTC	CASNQIGGANVLTF	TRBV19	NA	TRBJ2-6	NA
TGTGCCTGGAGGGACCCAGGCCAGGGCAAAAAACTGTTTTTT	CAWRDPGQGKKLFF	TRBV30	NA	TRBJ1-4	NA
TGTGCCAGCAGTTCCCCGACAGGGGGCTGGGAGACCCAGTACTTC	CASSSPTGGWETQYF	TRBV27	TRBD1	TRBJ2-5	once
TGTGCCAGCTCACCGGGGGATTCACCCCTCCACTTT	CASSPGDSPLHF	TRBV18	NA	TRBJ1-6	NA
TGTGCCAGCAGCCATCAAGGGACACCCTACTGGGAAGGCTACACCTTC	CASSHQGTPYWEGYTF	TRBV3-1/TRBV3-2	NA	TRBJ1-2	once
TGTGCCAGCAGCCCCTGGGGGCAGGGAGCAGATACGCAGTATTTT	CASSPWGQGADTQYF	TRBV7-3	NA	TRBJ2-3	NA
TGCGCCAGCAGCGTCGACAGTGGCGAGCAGTACTTC	CASSVDSGEQYF	TRBV5-1	NA	TRBJ2-7	once
TGCAGCGCAATGACTAGCGGGGAAGAGACCCAGTACTTC	CSAMTSGEETQYF	TRBV29-1	TRBD2	TRBJ2-5	once
TGTGCCAGCAGCTTTGGGGAAACTGAAGCTTTCTTT	CASSFGETEAFF	TRBV7-9	NA	TRBJ1-1	few
TGTGCCAGCAGGGCGGCTGGAGATACGCAGTATTTT	CASRAAGDTQYF	TRBV6-5	NA	TRBJ2-3	NA
TGCGCCAGCAGCCCGACCCCAGACGAACACTTGAACACTGAAGCTTTCTTT	CASSPTPDEHLNTEAFF	TRBV5-1	NA	TRBJ1-1	NA
TGTGCCAGCAGCTTAAGCCCGGGACAGGGATCACCCCTCCACTTT	CASSLSPGQGSPLHF	TRBV11-1	TRBD1	TRBJ1-6	NA
TGCGCCAGCAGCATACTTCAGGGAATAAGGACCGGGGAGCTGTTTTTT	CASSILQGIRTGELFF	TRBV5-1	NA	TRBJ2-2	NA
TGTGCCAGTAGGGTATCAGCTACAGGGTACAATGAGCAGTTCTTC	CASRVSATGYNEQFF	TRBV19	NA	TRBJ2-1	once
TGTGCCATCAGCCCGGGACAGGTGAATTCACCCCTCCACTTT	CAISPGQVNSPLHF	TRBV10-3	TRBD1	TRBJ1-6	once
TGTGCCAGCAGCTTGTCGCGACAGGGTCGGAACACCATATATTTT	CASSLSRQGRNTIYF	TRBV5-5	TRBD1	TRBJ1-3	NA
TGTGCCAGCAGCCCCGTTCGGGATTCTAGCAATCAGCCCCAGCATTTT	CASSPVRDSSNQPQHF	TRBV6-2/TRBV6-3	NA	TRBJ1-5	NA
TGTGCCAGCAGCTTGGACCTAGCGGGGGGAACGTACAATGAGCAGTTCTTC	CASSLDLAGGTYNEQFF	TRBV5-4	TRBD2	TRBJ2-1	NA
TGTGCCAGCAGCTCTCAAAGGATCCAGGTAGCTAACTATGGCTACACCTTC	CASSSQRIQVANYGYTF	TRBV7-8	NA	TRBJ1-2	NA
TGTGCCAGCAGCTCCCCCGGTACTAGCGGGGGGGTCAGGAACGAGCAGTACTTC	CASSSPGTSGGVRNEQYF	TRBV28	TRBD2	TRBJ2-7	NA
TGTGCCAGCAGGGGGGCAACGAGCTCCTATAATTCACCCCTCCACTTT	CASRGATSSYNSPLHF	TRBV7-2	NA	TRBJ1-6	NA
TGCGCCAGCCAAACAGGGCGTAACACTGAAGCTTTCTTT	CASQTGRNTEAFF	TRBV5-1	NA	TRBJ1-1	NA
TGCGCCAGCAGCCGCTCGGGACAGGCTAGGATCTACGAGCAGTACTTC	CASSRSGQARIYEQYF	TRBV4-1	TRBD1	TRBJ2-7	NA
TGTGCCAGCAGTAAGAACCTAGGTCTCGATCAGCCCCAGCATTTT	CASSKNLGLDQPQHF	TRBV27	NA	TRBJ1-5	NA
TGTGCCAGCAGCCAAGCGAGGGGTACCGTGACAGGGGTATCACCCCTCCACTTT	CASSQARGTVTGVSPLHF	TRBV14	TRBD1	TRBJ1-6	NA
TGTGCCAGCAGCTCCGACAGGGGGGGTACCGGGGAGCTGTTTTTT	CASSSDRGGTGELFF	TRBV6-5	TRBD1	TRBJ2-2	NA
TGTGCCAGTAGTATCTACGGGAGTGAAGCTTTCTTT	CASSIYGSEAFF	TRBV19	NA	TRBJ1-1	once
TGTGCCAGCAGCGCCCAAGCGACAGGGGCTGAAGCTTTCTTT	CASSAQATGAEAFF	TRBV9	TRBD1	TRBJ1-1	once
TGCAGCGTTGAAGACACAGGGAGCACCACAGATACGCAGTATTTT	CSVEDTGSTTDTQYF	TRBV29-1	NA	TRBJ2-3	once
TGTGCCGCGGCGGGACAGGGGGATCAGCCCCAGCATTTT	CAAAGQGDQPQHF	TRBV19	TRBD1	TRBJ1-5	few
TGTGCCAGCAGTTACTCAGGGGTTCCTGGTGAAAAACTGTTTTTT	CASSYSGVPGEKLFF	TRBV6-2/TRBV6-3	NA	TRBJ1-4	NA
TGCGCCAGCAGCCAAGATCCGGGAGCCAACACCGGGGAGCTGTTTTTT	CASSQDPGANTGELFF	TRBV4-3	NA	TRBJ2-2	NA
TGTGCCAGCAGTTACAGGGGCCAATCACCCCTCCACTTT	CASSYRGQSPLHF	TRBV6-5	NA	TRBJ1-6	NA
TGTGCCAGCAGTTTATTTCAGGAATTCTATGAAAAACTGTTTTTT	CASSLFQEFYEKLFF	TRBV28	NA	TRBJ1-4	many